The TCR beta chain under discussion was sequenced for a study of T cell responses to AZD1222 COVID-19 vaccine (dated by TCRdb to the early 2020s). Regarding the research as a whole: AZD1222 recipients with second doses at about 4 weeks or about 12 weeks were pooled, because spike-specific TCR depth and breadth did not differ between schedules. A total of 230 or so trial participants underwent TCR sequencing, of whom 207 received two doses of AZD1222 and 26 received two doses of the MenACWY control vaccine. Enrollment into the trials was organized by age into subgroups of 18-55, 56-69 and 70-plus years, and those subgroups contained approximately 160, 26 and 62 TCR-sequenced participants, respectively.

Sample time point, as interpreted from the label and publication: baseline before first vaccination. Vaccinee samples came from UK trials COV001 and COV002, including a single-blind randomized controlled phase 2/3 trial of AZD1222 (ChAdOx1 nCoV-19) in healthy adults. For TCRbeta chain sequencing, PBMC samples from trial participants were taken at day 0 and at day 28 after the second dose. CDR1 SGHKS and CDR2 YYEKEE are derived from the germline V gene (reference sequence). V gives up 1 base and J gives up 0 bases, and the segment between their germline ends measures 5 bases. From the cysteine up to the phenylalanine, the CDR3 has a length of 14 residues. Just the 42-base CDR3 DNA is kept, in frame starting at base 1. In regard to this clone: Its antigen is unknown. One base away there is no much larger clone; base qualities are not given.

Overall study results and their limits: The whole spike protein was spanned by vaccine-associated CD4 TCRs, and dominant responses were seen in regions 160-218 and 743-854. In the small 56-69-year group, the increase in depth fell short of significance, most likely because of low power. Most participants were white British and females outnumbered males, and the authors suggested that clonal diversity may have been underestimated. No day 14 peak-response samples were available, so repertoires were characterized only after the peak T cell response. Conclusions about previously exposed vaccinees are limited, since just five or six AZD1222 recipients were seropositive for SARS-CoV-2 at baseline. Epitopes outside the regions mutated in the B.1.351 and B.1.1.7 variants were reportedly recognized by nearly half of the unique spike-specific TCRs. A significant rise in spike-specific TCR breadth and depth was observed after two AZD1222 doses relative to day 0 and relative to MenACWY recipients.

The CDR3 regions of human TCRbeta chains were subjected to immunosequencing. From the authors' description of their analysis: Repertoire TCRs were matched against a reference library of SARS-CoV-2-specific TCRs generated with the MIRA antigen-specificity platform. Breadth was defined as the fraction of unique TCRs that were SARS-CoV-2-associated. Depth was defined as the fraction of total T cells that were SARS-CoV-2-associated. Using the MIRA data, each spike-specific TCR was assigned both to the spike region to which the TCR was reactive and to a CD4 or CD8 class. Log10-transformed breadth and depth values were compared by one-way ANOVA with Sidak's multiple comparisons tests. As stored in TCRdb, this immuneACCESS dataset retains in-frame rearrangements with V and J assigned. A fraction of the clones does not appear; measured against another copy, unresolved V genes explain less than half of the discrepancy, and the remainder lacks a known reason. That table is the source of V, J and clone size, and D and trimming were worked out from the DNA. Here the sample has around 120,000 clones; roughly nine tenths occur a single time. Around 2.8% of the sample is held by the ten biggest clonotypes.

The sequencing used peripheral blood, collected on day 0 of AZD1222 vaccination. This sequence uses TRBV5-5 and TRBJ1-5, with the D gene not clear enough to name. The receptor was isolated from an adult in good health. The sequence in DNA is TGTGCCAGCAGCTTGAGATATAGCAATCAGCCCCAGCATTTT. Translated, it reads CASSLRYSNQPQHF.